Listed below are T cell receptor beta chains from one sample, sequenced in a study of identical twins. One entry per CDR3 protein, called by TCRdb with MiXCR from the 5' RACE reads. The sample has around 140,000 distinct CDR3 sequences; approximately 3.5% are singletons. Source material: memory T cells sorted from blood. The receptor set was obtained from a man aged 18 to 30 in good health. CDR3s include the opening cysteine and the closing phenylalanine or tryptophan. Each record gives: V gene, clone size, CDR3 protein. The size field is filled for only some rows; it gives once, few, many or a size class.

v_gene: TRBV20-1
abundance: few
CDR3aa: CSARGPDEKLFF

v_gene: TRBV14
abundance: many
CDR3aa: CASSQVGLAGGDTQYF

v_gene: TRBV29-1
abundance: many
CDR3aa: CSVRRLSNEQFF

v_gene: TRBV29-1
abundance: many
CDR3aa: CSVAGQPRVLNTEAFF

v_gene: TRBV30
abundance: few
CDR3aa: CAWSVGLSGELFF

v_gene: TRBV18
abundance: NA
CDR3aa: CASSPLVSSGNTIYF

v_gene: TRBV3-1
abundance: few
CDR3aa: CASSQPVGTGGGYTF

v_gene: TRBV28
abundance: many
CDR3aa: CASSLFGGTSGRALWETQYF

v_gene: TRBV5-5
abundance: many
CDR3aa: CASSLAKSNTEAFF

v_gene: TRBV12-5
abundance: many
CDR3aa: CASGLVGGLTGELFF

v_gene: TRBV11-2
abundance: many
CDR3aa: CASSTGEGSVDEQFF

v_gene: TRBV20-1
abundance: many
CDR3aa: CSARTSGTSGIYEQYF

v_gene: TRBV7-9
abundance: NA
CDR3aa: CASSLSTDTRGEAFF

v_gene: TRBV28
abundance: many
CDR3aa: CASSLGDTVTGELFF

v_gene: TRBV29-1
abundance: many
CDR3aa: CSVARGRAGASYEQYF

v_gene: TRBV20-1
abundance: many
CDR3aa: CSAGQGRGEPQHF

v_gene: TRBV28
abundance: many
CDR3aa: CASSTGRHYGYTF

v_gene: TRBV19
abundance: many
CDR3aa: CASSLAGDYLSSYNEQFF

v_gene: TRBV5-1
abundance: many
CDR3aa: CASKFEGPLNTEAFF

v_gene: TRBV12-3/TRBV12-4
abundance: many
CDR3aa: CASRGRERHEQYF

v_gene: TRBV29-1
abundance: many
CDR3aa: CSVEEGWRQYF

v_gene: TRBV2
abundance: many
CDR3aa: CASAPGLARSGELFF

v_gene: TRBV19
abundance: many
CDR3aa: CASEGQGRTRAFF

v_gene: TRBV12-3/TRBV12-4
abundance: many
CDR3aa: CASSYIMEPQHF

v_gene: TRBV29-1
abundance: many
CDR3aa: CSVGGLAGETQYF

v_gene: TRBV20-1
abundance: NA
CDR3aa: CGARVGNTIYF

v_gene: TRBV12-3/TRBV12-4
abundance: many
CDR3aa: CASSLGSGETQYF

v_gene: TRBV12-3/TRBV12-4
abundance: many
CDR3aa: CASSLIRDNVTF

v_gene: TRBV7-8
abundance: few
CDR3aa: CASSLETEKLFF